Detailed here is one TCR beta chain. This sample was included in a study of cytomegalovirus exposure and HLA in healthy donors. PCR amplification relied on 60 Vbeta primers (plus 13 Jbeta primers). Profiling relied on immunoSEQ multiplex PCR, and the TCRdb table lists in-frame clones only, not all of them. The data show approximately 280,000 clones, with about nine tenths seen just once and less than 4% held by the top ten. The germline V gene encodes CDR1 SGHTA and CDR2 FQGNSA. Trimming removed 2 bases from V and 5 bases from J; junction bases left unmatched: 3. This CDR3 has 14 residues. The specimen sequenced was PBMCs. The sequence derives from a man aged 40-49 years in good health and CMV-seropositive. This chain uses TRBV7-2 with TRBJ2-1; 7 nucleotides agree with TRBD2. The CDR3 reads CASSLILADNEQFF. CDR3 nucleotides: TGTGCCAGCAGCTTAATCCTAGCGGACAATGAGCAGTTCTTC. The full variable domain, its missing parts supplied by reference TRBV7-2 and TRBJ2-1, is GAGVSQSPSNKVTEKGKDVELRCDPISGHTALYWYRQSLGQGLEFLIYFQGNSAPDKSGLPSDRFSAERTGGSVSTLTIQRTQQEDSAVYLCASSLILADNEQFFGPGTRLTVL.